One T cell receptor (beta chain) is described in this entry. What this receptor recognizes is not known. Within one base of it there is no much larger clone, and no base qualities were kept. The germline V gene supplies CDR1 SNHLY and CDR2 FYNNEI. Trimming takes 5 bases from V and 3 bases from J, and the germline ends sit 31 bases apart. From the cysteine up to the phenylalanine, the CDR3 has a length of 20 residues. Just CDR3 DNA is preserved here, 60 bases in frame from base 1. The data were obtained in a study of T-cell reconstitution after alpha-beta-depleted transplantation in children (dated by TCRdb to the mid-2010s). The study in broad terms: T-cell immune reconstitution after TCRalphabeta/CD19-depleted allogeneic hematopoietic cell transplantation in children was quantitatively tracked in the study by means of TCR repertoire profiling.

Library method: PCR. For sequencing, an Illumina HiSeq 2500 was employed. TCR library preparation used molecular barcoding, with unique molecular identifiers applied to normalize quantification of the TCRbeta repertoire. Starting from the raw public reads, TCRdb applied fastp trimming at Q25, assembled clones with MiXCR and retained in-frame beta chains. Each entry is one CDR3 protein sequence, shown with its most common DNA and genes. Within this sample are 200,000 to 300,000 distinct CDR3 sequences, with roughly a quarter of them counted one time only. The ten top clones hold about 5% of the sample. General findings and caveats noted by the study authors: In some patients, the high TCRbeta diversity seen at day 60 was put down to recipient T cells and intrathymic progenitors that had survived conditioning. Over the following months the frequencies of hyperexpanded clones went down, and after one year T-cell counts and TCRbeta diversity were mostly credited to newly produced T cells. About two months after transplant, the apparently early recovery of alphabetaT-cell counts reportedly depended on just several hundred clones that had expanded rapidly and came from non-depleted graft cells.

The treatment or condition label, as the study defines it: allogeneic hematopoietic cell transplantation with graft depleted of TCRalphabeta T cells and CD19 B cells. Transplant recipients were children who received TCRalphabeta/CD19-depleted allogeneic hematopoietic cell grafts. The receptor comes from a female patient aged 2 to 10 who had a stem cell transplant for congenital amegakaryocytic thrombocytopenia, so the T cells may come from the graft donor. The material sequenced was PBMCs, mostly from graft donor cells, taken 360 days after TCRalphabeta/CD19-depleted stem cell transplant. The chain joins TRBV2 to TRBJ2-5, with the D call perhaps TRBD1 or TRBD2, each one matching 6 bases. DNA sequence: TGTGCCAGCAGTTCGGTAACTAGCCGGACAGTGGACCTGTTGGAAGAGACCCAGTACTTC. Its coded protein is CASSSVTSRTVDLLEETQYF.